A selection of T cell receptor beta chains follows, all from one sample in a study of beta chain features in type 1 diabetes. This table comes from immunoSEQ multiplex PCR, and its TCRdb copy is limited to in-frame clones, with some not included. The profile shows around 300,000 clones, less than 15% of them singletons. Sequenced input: central memory CD4+ T cells from blood. Every receptor here comes from a man aged 30 to 45 in good health. Each CDR3 is given with its conserved first and last residue. The D gene is left open where the match is weak. Only some rows state a clone size, as once, few, many or a class for expanded clones.

V gene: TRBV6-4
clone size: once
D gene: TRBD1
J gene: TRBJ1-2
CDR3 protein: CARPAGGVGDGYTF
CDR3 DNA: TGTGCCAGGCCGGCAGGGGGCGTGGGGGATGGCTACACCTTC

V gene: TRBV18
clone size: .
D gene: TRBD2
J gene: TRBJ2-2
CDR3 protein: CASSPSSGGDANTGELFF
CDR3 DNA: TGTGCCAGCTCACCATCTAGCGGGGGGGACGCGAACACCGGGGAGCTGTTTTTT

V gene: TRBV19
clone size: many
D gene: .
J gene: TRBJ1-1
CDR3 protein: CASRLRDTEAFF
CDR3 DNA: TGTGCCAGTAGGCTCCGGGACACTGAAGCTTTCTTT

V gene: TRBV11-3
clone size: .
D gene: .
J gene: TRBJ2-5
CDR3 protein: CASSFGILDQETQYF
CDR3 DNA: TGTGCCAGCAGCTTCGGAATTCTTGACCAAGAGACCCAGTACTTC

V gene: TRBV11-2
clone size: .
D gene: TRBD1
J gene: TRBJ1-1
CDR3 protein: CASSPTGGITEAFF
CDR3 DNA: TGTGCCAGCAGCCCTACAGGGGGCATCACTGAAGCTTTCTTT

V gene: TRBV5-1
clone size: .
D gene: TRBD1
J gene: TRBJ2-5
CDR3 protein: CASSLSDGRDRVQETQYF
CDR3 DNA: TGCGCCAGCAGCTTGTCGGATGGTAGGGACAGGGTTCAAGAGACCCAGTACTTC

V gene: TRBV25-1
clone size: few
D gene: .
J gene: TRBJ1-5
CDR3 protein: CASRGLGSNQPQHF
CDR3 DNA: TGTGCCAGCAGAGGTCTTGGGAGCAATCAGCCCCAGCATTTT

V gene: TRBV6-1
clone size: .
D gene: TRBD1
J gene: TRBJ1-2
CDR3 protein: CASQRRTGNYGYTF
CDR3 DNA: TGTGCCAGCCAAAGGAGGACAGGCAACTATGGCTACACCTTC

V gene: TRBV4-1
clone size: .
D gene: .
J gene: TRBJ2-1
CDR3 protein: CASSQDLGMEQFF
CDR3 DNA: TGCGCCAGCAGCCAAGATTTAGGGATGGAGCAGTTCTTC

V gene: TRBV9
clone size: .
D gene: .
J gene: TRBJ2-1
CDR3 protein: CASSVGGRTATYNEQFF
CDR3 DNA: TGTGCCAGCAGCGTAGGCGGGCGCACCGCAACCTACAATGAGCAGTTCTTC

V gene: TRBV5-6
clone size: .
D gene: TRBD2
J gene: TRBJ2-1
CDR3 protein: CASSPPWTGGPRYNEQFF
CDR3 DNA: TGTGCCAGCAGCCCCCCTTGGACGGGGGGGCCTCGGTACAATGAGCAGTTCTTC

V gene: TRBV29-1
clone size: .
D gene: .
J gene: TRBJ2-5
CDR3 protein: CSVEDSIWSETQYF
CDR3 DNA: TGCAGCGTTGAAGATTCGATTTGGTCGGAGACCCAGTACTTC

V gene: TRBV11-2
clone size: .
D gene: .
J gene: TRBJ1-6
CDR3 protein: CASSFQDTSPLHF
CDR3 DNA: TGTGCCAGCAGCTTTCAGGACACTTCACCCCTCCACTTT

V gene: TRBV29-1
clone size: few
D gene: TRBD1
J gene: TRBJ1-2
CDR3 protein: CSALTGVYGYTF
CDR3 DNA: TGCAGCGCTCTGACAGGGGTCTATGGCTACACCTTC

V gene: TRBV28
clone size: many
D gene: TRBD1
J gene: TRBJ1-5
CDR3 protein: CASRRQGSGNQPQHF
CDR3 DNA: TGTGCCAGCAGACGACAGGGGTCGGGCAATCAGCCCCAGCATTTT

V gene: TRBV6-5
clone size: many
D gene: .
J gene: TRBJ1-5
CDR3 protein: CASSPGGGDQPQHF
CDR3 DNA: TGTGCCAGCAGCCCCGGCGGCGGAGATCAGCCCCAGCATTTT

V gene: TRBV6-5
clone size: .
D gene: .
J gene: TRBJ2-5
CDR3 protein: CASGYSASARETQYF
CDR3 DNA: TGTGCCAGCGGTTACTCGGCTAGCGCGAGAGAGACCCAGTACTTC

V gene: TRBV4-1
clone size: many
D gene: .
J gene: TRBJ1-4
CDR3 protein: CASSRDATNEKLFF
CDR3 DNA: TGCGCCAGCAGCCGGGATGCAACTAATGAAAAACTGTTTTTT

V gene: TRBV11-2
clone size: .
D gene: .
J gene: TRBJ1-5
CDR3 protein: CASSLDLNQPQHF
CDR3 DNA: TGTGCCAGCAGCTTAGATCTTAATCAGCCCCAGCATTTT

V gene: TRBV13
clone size: few
D gene: .
J gene: TRBJ2-7
CDR3 protein: CASSLKRAYEQYF
CDR3 DNA: TGTGCCAGCAGCTTAAAGAGAGCCTACGAGCAGTACTTC

V gene: TRBV7-9
clone size: few
D gene: TRBD1
J gene: TRBJ1-2
CDR3 protein: CASSLAGTEHGYTF
CDR3 DNA: TGTGCCAGCAGCTTAGCAGGGACAGAGCATGGCTACACCTTC

V gene: TRBV18
clone size: few
D gene: .
J gene: TRBJ2-3
CDR3 protein: CASSPGQRGVGDTQYF
CDR3 DNA: TGTGCCAGCTCACCGGGACAACGGGGAGTCGGAGATACGCAGTATTTT

V gene: TRBV10-3
clone size: few
D gene: .
J gene: TRBJ2-7
CDR3 protein: CAISESGKVVAYEQYF
CDR3 DNA: TGTGCCATCAGTGAATCAGGGAAGGTCGTAGCCTACGAGCAGTACTTC

V gene: TRBV7-9
clone size: many
D gene: .
J gene: TRBJ2-2
CDR3 protein: CASSLVGRSASGELFF
CDR3 DNA: TGTGCCAGCAGCTTAGTCGGCAGGTCAGCATCCGGGGAGCTGTTTTTT

V gene: TRBV27
clone size: .
D gene: .
J gene: TRBJ2-2
CDR3 protein: CASSRRNTGELFF
CDR3 DNA: TGTGCCAGCAGTCGCCGGAACACCGGGGAGCTGTTTTTT

V gene: TRBV7-9
clone size: .
D gene: TRBD2
J gene: TRBJ2-1
CDR3 protein: CASRWPSGTVVNEQFF
CDR3 DNA: TGTGCCAGCAGGTGGCCTAGCGGGACGGTGGTGAATGAGCAGTTCTTC

V gene: TRBV6-6
clone size: .
D gene: .
J gene: TRBJ1-2
CDR3 protein: CASRPQGRGYTF
CDR3 DNA: TGTGCCAGCAGACCCCAGGGACGGGGCTACACCTTC

V gene: TRBV5-4
clone size: .
D gene: TRBD1
J gene: TRBJ1-2
CDR3 protein: CASSPGTGDYGYTF
CDR3 DNA: TGTGCCAGCAGCCCTGGGACAGGGGACTATGGCTACACCTTC

V gene: TRBV7-2
clone size: many
D gene: TRBD1
J gene: TRBJ1-4
CDR3 protein: CASSLDRGATNEKLFF
CDR3 DNA: TGTGCCAGCAGCTTGGACAGGGGCGCAACTAATGAAAAACTGTTTTTT

V gene: TRBV7-9
clone size: .
D gene: TRBD1
J gene: TRBJ1-6
CDR3 protein: CASSLGQGVFDNSPLHF
CDR3 DNA: TGTGCCAGCAGCTTAGGACAGGGGGTTTTTGATAATTCACCCCTCCACTTT

V gene: TRBV20-1
clone size: .
D gene: .
J gene: TRBJ2-5
CDR3 protein: CSARIGDGQYF
CDR3 DNA: TGCAGTGCCCGCATTGGGGACGGGCAGTACTTC

V gene: TRBV29-1
clone size: .
D gene: .
J gene: TRBJ2-5
CDR3 protein: CSVPNPETQYF
CDR3 DNA: TGCAGCGTCCCAAATCCGGAGACCCAGTACTTC

V gene: TRBV27
clone size: few
D gene: .
J gene: TRBJ1-2
CDR3 protein: CASSLSDGYYGYTF
CDR3 DNA: TGTGCCAGCAGTTTATCGGACGGGTATTATGGCTACACCTTC

V gene: TRBV9
clone size: few
D gene: .
J gene: TRBJ2-5
CDR3 protein: CASSVGFPRAGETQYF
CDR3 DNA: TGTGCCAGCAGCGTAGGGTTTCCCCGGGCCGGGGAGACCCAGTACTTC

V gene: TRBV11-3
clone size: .
D gene: .
J gene: TRBJ2-1
CDR3 protein: CASSLNQGKGLYNEQFF
CDR3 DNA: TGTGCCAGCAGCTTAAATCAGGGTAAGGGTCTCTACAATGAGCAGTTCTTC